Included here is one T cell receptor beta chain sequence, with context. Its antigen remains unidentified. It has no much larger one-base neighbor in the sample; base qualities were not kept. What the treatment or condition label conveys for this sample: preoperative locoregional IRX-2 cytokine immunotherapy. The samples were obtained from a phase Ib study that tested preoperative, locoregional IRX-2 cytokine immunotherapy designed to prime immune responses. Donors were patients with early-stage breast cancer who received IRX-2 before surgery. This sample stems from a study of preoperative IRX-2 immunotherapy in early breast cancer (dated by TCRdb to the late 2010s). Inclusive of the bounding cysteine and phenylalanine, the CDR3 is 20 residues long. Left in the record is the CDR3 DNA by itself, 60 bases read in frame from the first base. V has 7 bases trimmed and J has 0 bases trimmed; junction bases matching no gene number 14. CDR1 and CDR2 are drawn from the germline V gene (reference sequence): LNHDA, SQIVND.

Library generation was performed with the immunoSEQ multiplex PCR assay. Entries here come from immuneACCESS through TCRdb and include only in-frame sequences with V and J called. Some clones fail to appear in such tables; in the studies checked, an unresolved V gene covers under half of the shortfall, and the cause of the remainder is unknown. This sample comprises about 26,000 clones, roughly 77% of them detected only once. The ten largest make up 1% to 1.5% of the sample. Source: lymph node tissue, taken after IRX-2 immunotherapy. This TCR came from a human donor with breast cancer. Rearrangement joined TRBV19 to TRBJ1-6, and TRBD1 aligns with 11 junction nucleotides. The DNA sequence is TGTGCCAGTAAGTCCCGGACAGGGGGCACCAGGAGCTCCTATAATTCACCCCTCCACTTT. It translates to CASKSRTGGTRSSYNSPLHF. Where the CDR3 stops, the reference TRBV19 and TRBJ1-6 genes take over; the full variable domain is DGGITQSPKYLFRKEGQNVTLSCEQNLNHDAMYWYRQDPGQGLRLIYYSQIVNDFQKGDIAEGYSVSREKKESFPLTVTSAQKNPTAFYLCASKSRTGGTRSSYNSPLHFGNGTRLTVT.